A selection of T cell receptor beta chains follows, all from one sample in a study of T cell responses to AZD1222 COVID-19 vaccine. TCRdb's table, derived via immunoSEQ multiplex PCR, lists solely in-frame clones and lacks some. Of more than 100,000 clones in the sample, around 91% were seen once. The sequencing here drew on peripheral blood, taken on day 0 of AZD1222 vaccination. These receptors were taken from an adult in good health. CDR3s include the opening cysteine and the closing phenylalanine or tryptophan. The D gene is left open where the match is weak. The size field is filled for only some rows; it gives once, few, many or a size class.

CASRLAGGYEQYF	TGTGCCAGCAGACTAGCGGGGGGTTACGAGCAGTACTTC	.	13	TRBV27	TRBJ2-7	TRBD2
CASSHLTETYEQYF	TGTGCCAGCAGCCACCTGACAGAAACCTACGAGCAGTACTTC	.	14	TRBV14	TRBJ2-7	.
CSVVSRQSNTEAFF	TGCAGCGTTGTAAGTCGGCAGTCGAACACTGAAGCTTTCTTT	.	14	TRBV29-1	TRBJ1-1	.
CASSLTGAYEQYF	TGTGCCAGTAGTTTAACAGGAGCCTACGAGCAGTACTTC	.	13	TRBV19	TRBJ2-7	.
CASSYLSSYNEQFF	TGTGCCAGCAGCTATCTTAGCTCCTACAATGAGCAGTTCTTC	.	14	TRBV11-3	TRBJ2-1	.
CASSYGTGGYLPQHF	TGTGCCAGCAGCTACGGGACAGGGGGCTACTTGCCCCAGCATTTT	.	15	TRBV7-8	TRBJ1-5	TRBD1
CASSQGLADHYEQYF	TGTGCCAGCAGCCAGGGACTAGCGGATCACTACGAGCAGTACTTC	.	15	TRBV4-2	TRBJ2-7	TRBD2
CASSQGRGGSPHIQYF	TGCGCCAGCAGCCAAGGCCGGGGAGGATCCCCCCACATTCAGTACTTC	.	16	TRBV4-1	TRBJ2-4	.
CAGGPSTDTQYF	TGTGCAGGCGGGCCCAGCACAGATACGCAGTATTTT	.	12	TRBV6-6	TRBJ2-3	.
CASSIEDGEQYF	TGTGCCAGCAGCATAGAAGATGGGGAGCAGTACTTC	.	12	TRBV5-8	TRBJ2-7	.
CATSPFRLGDTQYF	TGTGCCACCTCCCCGTTTCGCCTGGGAGATACGCAGTATTTT	.	14	TRBV19	TRBJ2-3	.
CASADAGPNEQFF	TGTGCCAGCGCTGACGCTGGTCCAAATGAGCAGTTCTTC	.	13	TRBV7-8	TRBJ2-1	.
CASSPRKGWAGYGYTF	TGTGCCAGCAGCCCACGAAAAGGATGGGCGGGGTATGGCTACACCTTC	.	16	TRBV7-2	TRBJ1-2	.
CASSQVAGGAYEQYF	TGCGCCAGCAGCCAAGTGGCGGGAGGGGCCTACGAGCAGTACTTC	.	15	TRBV4-1	TRBJ2-7	TRBD2
CASSPGLAGAHLKETQYF	TGTGCCAGCAGCCCCGGACTAGCGGGGGCCCACCTTAAAGAGACCCAGTACTTC	.	18	TRBV7-9	TRBJ2-5	TRBD2
CASSVVEGPPVTEAFF	TGTGCCAGCAGCGTAGTTGAAGGCCCCCCGGTCACTGAAGCTTTCTTT	.	16	TRBV9	TRBJ1-1	.
CASSPGTGSLYGYTF	TGTGCCAGCAGTCCCGGGACAGGGTCTCTCTATGGCTACACCTTC	.	15	TRBV27	TRBJ1-2	TRBD1
CASRAGSSSYEQYF	TGTGCCAGCAGAGCGGGTTCCTCCTCCTACGAGCAGTACTTC	.	14	TRBV28	TRBJ2-7	.
CASSPAAAREQFF	TGTGCCAGCAGCCCCGCCGCGGCCAGGGAGCAGTTCTTC	.	13	TRBV9	TRBJ2-1	.
CASSPHRGETYNEQFF	TGTGCCAGCAGCCCCCACCGGGGGGAGACCTACAATGAGCAGTTCTTC	.	16	TRBV6-2/TRBV6-3	TRBJ2-1	TRBD2
CASSPLDRGFTDTQYF	TGTGCCAGCAGTCCACTCGACAGGGGCTTCACAGATACGCAGTATTTT	once	16	TRBV6-2/TRBV6-3	TRBJ2-3	TRBD1
CASSLQTETQYF	TGTGCCAGCAGCTTGCAAACAGAGACCCAGTACTTC	.	12	TRBV5-4	TRBJ2-5	.
CASSPRGGNSPLHF	TGTGCCAGCAGCCCTCGGGGGGGGAATTCACCCCTCCACTTT	.	14	TRBV5-6	TRBJ1-6	.
CASTDRNTEAFF	TGTGCCAGCACGGACAGGAACACTGAAGCTTTCTTT	.	12	TRBV12-3/TRBV12-4	TRBJ1-1	.
CASSLGDRVRSPLHF	TGCGCCAGCAGCTTGGGGGACAGGGTTAGGTCACCCCTCCACTTT	.	15	TRBV5-1	TRBJ1-6	TRBD1
CAIGGQTAEAFF	TGTGCCATCGGGGGGCAGACAGCAGAAGCTTTCTTT	.	12	TRBV10-3	TRBJ1-1	.
CASSEQGRSYNEQFF	TGTGCCAGCAGCGAACAGGGGAGGTCTTACAATGAGCAGTTCTTC	.	15	TRBV11-2	TRBJ2-1	.
CASTAGLAGFTYEQYF	TGTGCCAGCACCGCGGGACTAGCGGGGTTTACCTACGAGCAGTACTTC	few	16	TRBV28	TRBJ2-7	TRBD2
CASSQEGTGPNEQFF	TGCGCCAGCAGCCAAGAGGGGACAGGGCCCAATGAGCAGTTCTTC	.	15	TRBV4-1	TRBJ2-1	TRBD1
CASSLREGTEAFF	TGTGCCAGCAGTCTCAGGGAGGGCACTGAAGCTTTCTTT	.	13	TRBV6-2/TRBV6-3	TRBJ1-1	.
CASSPFFESLSDYGYTF	TGTGCCAGCAGCCCCTTTTTCGAGAGTCTTTCTGACTATGGCTACACCTTC	.	17	TRBV28	TRBJ1-2	.
CASSLGDSGYTF	TGTGCCAGCAGCTTAGGAGACAGTGGCTACACCTTC	once	12	TRBV11-2	TRBJ1-2	.
CASSIAYKSPRGIQYF	TGTGCCAGTAGTATAGCTTACAAGTCCCCGAGGGGTATTCAGTACTTC	.	16	TRBV19	TRBJ2-4	.
CASTPHGSNTEAFF	TGTGCCAGCACCCCACACGGGTCCAACACTGAAGCTTTCTTT	.	14	TRBV6-6	TRBJ1-1	.
CASIGENTEAFF	TGCGCCAGCATCGGGGAGAACACTGAAGCTTTCTTT	.	12	TRBV5-1	TRBJ1-1	.
CASSPPAGPLHF	TGTGCCAGCAGTCCCCCAGCAGGTCCCCTCCACTTT	few	12	TRBV27	TRBJ1-6	.
CASSYLQEGEQFF	TGTGCCAGCAGTTATCTACAGGAGGGTGAGCAGTTCTTC	.	13	TRBV6-2/TRBV6-3	TRBJ2-1	.
CASSQDGSGLSNSPLHF	TGCGCCAGCAGCCAAGATGGTTCAGGTTTAAGTAATTCACCCCTCCACTTT	once	17	TRBV4-3	TRBJ1-6	.
CASSPSYNEQFF	TGTGCCAGCAGCCCCTCTTACAATGAGCAGTTCTTC	.	12	TRBV6-5	TRBJ2-1	.
CASSLHGPAQQPQHF	TGTGCCAGCAGCTTACATGGGCCGGCCCAGCAGCCCCAGCATTTT	.	15	TRBV7-9	TRBJ1-5	.
CASSLGTFNEQFF	TGCGCCAGCAGCCTAGGGACTTTTAATGAGCAGTTCTTC	.	13	TRBV5-1	TRBJ2-1	.
CASSGPRAGAPVNTGELFF	TGTGCCAGCAGTGGTCCTCGCGCGGGGGCGCCGGTCAACACCGGGGAGCTGTTTTTT	.	19	TRBV27	TRBJ2-2	.
CASSPGEGNQPQHF	TGCGCCAGCAGCCCCGGGGAGGGCAATCAGCCCCAGCATTTT	.	14	TRBV4-3	TRBJ1-5	.
CASSYPGTVEAFF	TGTGCCAGCAGTTACCCCGGGACAGTAGAAGCTTTCTTT	few	13	TRBV13	TRBJ1-1	TRBD1
CASIPVGMNTEAFF	TGTGCCAGTATCCCTGTAGGGATGAACACTGAAGCTTTCTTT	.	14	TRBV19	TRBJ1-1	.
CASSFWTGINQPQHF	TGTGCCAGCAGCTTCTGGACAGGTATCAATCAGCCCCAGCATTTT	.	15	TRBV7-2	TRBJ1-5	TRBD1
CATSETGYTGELFF	TGTGCCACCAGTGAAACAGGGTACACCGGGGAGCTGTTTTTT	.	14	TRBV24-1	TRBJ2-2	.
CASSPKGSSYNSPLHF	TGTGCCAGCTCACCAAAGGGGAGCTCCTATAATTCACCCCTCCACTTT	.	16	TRBV18	TRBJ1-6	.
CARSRDRGGTEAFF	TGTGCCAGAAGTAGGGACAGGGGGGGAACTGAAGCTTTCTTT	.	14	TRBV5-3	TRBJ1-1	TRBD1
CASSYNRGTVYEQYF	TGTGCCAGCAGTTACAACAGGGGGACAGTCTACGAGCAGTACTTC	.	15	TRBV6-5	TRBJ2-7	TRBD1
CASHEAPYIYFSYGYTF	TGTGCCAGCCACGAAGCCCCCTACATCTATTTCTCCTATGGCTACACCTTC	.	17	TRBV14	TRBJ1-2	.
CASSHGTGIGPQHF	TGTGCCAGCAGCCATGGGACAGGCATCGGGCCCCAGCATTTT	.	14	TRBV3-1/TRBV3-2	TRBJ1-5	TRBD1
CASSPRMAGEQFF	TGTGCCAGCAGCCCGCGGATGGCAGGTGAGCAGTTCTTC	.	13	TRBV14	TRBJ2-1	.
CASSQYIDRGQDYGYTF	TGCGCCAGCAGCCAATACATAGACAGGGGACAGGACTATGGCTACACCTTC	.	17	TRBV4-1	TRBJ1-2	TRBD1
CASSVQGAGYTF	TGTGCCAGCAGCGTACAGGGGGCGGGCTACACCTTC	few	12	TRBV9	TRBJ1-2	TRBD1